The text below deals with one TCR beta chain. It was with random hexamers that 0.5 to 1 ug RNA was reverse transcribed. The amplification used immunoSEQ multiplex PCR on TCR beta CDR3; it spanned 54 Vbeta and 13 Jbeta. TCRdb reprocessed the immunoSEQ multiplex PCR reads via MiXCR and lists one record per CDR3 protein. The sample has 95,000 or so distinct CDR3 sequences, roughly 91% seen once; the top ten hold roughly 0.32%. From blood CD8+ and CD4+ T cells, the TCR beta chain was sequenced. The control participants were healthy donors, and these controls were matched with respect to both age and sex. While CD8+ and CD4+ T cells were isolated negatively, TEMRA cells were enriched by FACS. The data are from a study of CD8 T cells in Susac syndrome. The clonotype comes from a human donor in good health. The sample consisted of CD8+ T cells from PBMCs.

The CDR3 nucleotides are TGTGCCAGCAGCGTAAGGGTCCGGGGAGGATCCTATGGCTACACCTTC. Its translation: CASSVRVRGGSYGYTF. The rearrangement links TRBV9 to TRBJ1-2; D unresolved. The CDR3 runs to 16 residues. Germline V gives CDR1 SGDLS, CDR2 YYNGEE. V lost 1 base, J lost 4 bases, and 17 bases lay in between. The entire variable domain, with the rest obtained from reference TRBV9 and TRBJ1-2, is as follows: DSGVTQTPKHLITATGQRVTLRCSPRSGDLSVYWYQQSLDQGLQFLIQYYNGEERAKGNILERFSAQQFPDLHSELNLSSLELGDSALYFCASSVRVRGGSYGYTFGSGTRLTVV.